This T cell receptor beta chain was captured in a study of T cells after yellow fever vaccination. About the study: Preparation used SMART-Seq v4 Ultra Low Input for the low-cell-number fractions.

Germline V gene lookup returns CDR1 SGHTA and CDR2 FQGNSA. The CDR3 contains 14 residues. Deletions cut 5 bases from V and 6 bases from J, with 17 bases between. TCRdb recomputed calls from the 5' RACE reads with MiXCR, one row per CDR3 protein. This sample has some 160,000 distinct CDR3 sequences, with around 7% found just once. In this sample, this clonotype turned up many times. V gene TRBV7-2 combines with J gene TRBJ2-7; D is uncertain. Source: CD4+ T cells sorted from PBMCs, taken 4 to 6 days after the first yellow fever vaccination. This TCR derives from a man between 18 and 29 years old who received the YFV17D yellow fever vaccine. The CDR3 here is CASSLGPTPLEQYF. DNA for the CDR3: TGTGCCAGCAGCCTCGGACCCACACCCCTCGAGCAGTACTTC.